Here is one T cell receptor (beta chain) with its context. CDR1 MNHNS and CDR2 SASEGT come from the germline V gene. This CDR3 contains 15 residues. V lost 5 bases, J lost 1 base, and 14 bases lay in between. The data derive from a study of cytomegalovirus exposure and HLA in healthy donors. Primers included in the PCR were 60 Vbeta and 13 Jbeta primers. TCRdb's copy holds only in-frame clones and misses some; the assay was immunoSEQ multiplex PCR. In the table there are approximately 100,000 clones, roughly 80% of which are singletons. This rearrangement joins TRBV6-1 to TRBJ2-5; no clear D. The sample consisted of PBMCs. This receptor was taken from a man in his fifties or sixties in good health and CMV-seronegative. The CDR3 here is CASSRSWATQETQYF. DNA for the CDR3: TGTGCCAGCAGTAGGTCGTGGGCCACCCAAGAGACCCAGTACTTC.